This T cell receptor beta chain emerged from a study of blood T cell repertoires in COVID-19. Profiled with immunoSEQ multiplex PCR; TCRdb holds only in-frame clones, not every one. Among about 170,000 clones listed, roughly 85% were seen once. The CDR3 extends over 18 amino acids. Germline assignment: CDR1 MNHEY and CDR2 SMNVEV (reference sequence). With 3 bases removed from V and 4 bases from J, the gap between germline ends came to 22 bases. The receptor comes from a woman in her 70s in a cohort exposed to, infected with or recovered from COVID-19 (not recorded which). Material: PBMCs or T cells enriched from blood (not recorded which). V is TRBV27 and J is TRBJ1-5; D call uncertain. The CDR3: CASSFLVNVAQRNQPQHF. The CDR3 coding sequence is TGTGCCAGCAGTTTTCTCGTTAACGTCGCTCAGAGGAATCAGCCCCAGCATTTT.